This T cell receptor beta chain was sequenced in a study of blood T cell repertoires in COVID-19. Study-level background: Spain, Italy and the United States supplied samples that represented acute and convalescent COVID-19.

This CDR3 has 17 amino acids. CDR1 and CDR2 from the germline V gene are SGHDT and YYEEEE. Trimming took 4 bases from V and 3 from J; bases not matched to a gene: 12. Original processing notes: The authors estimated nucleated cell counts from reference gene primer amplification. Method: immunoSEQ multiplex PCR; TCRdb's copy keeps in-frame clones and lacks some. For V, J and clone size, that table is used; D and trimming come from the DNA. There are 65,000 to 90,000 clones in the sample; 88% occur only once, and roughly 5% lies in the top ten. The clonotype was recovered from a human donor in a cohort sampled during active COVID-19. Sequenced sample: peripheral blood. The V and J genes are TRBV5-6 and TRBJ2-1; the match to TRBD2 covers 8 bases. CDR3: CASSSYRLGTSYNEQFF. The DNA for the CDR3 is TGTGCCAGCAGCAGTTACAGACTCGGGACTAGCTACAATGAGCAGTTCTTC.